This is a list of T cell receptor beta chains from one sample in a study of early T cells in non-severe SARS-CoV-2 infection. Each CDR3 protein gets one entry after TCRdb re-called the 5' RACE reads with MiXCR. The table records about 83,000 distinct CDR3 sequences, roughly an eighth of them present only once. Sequencing was done on a sample of whole blood. The receptors stem from an adult who was a healthcare worker with PCR-confirmed SARS-CoV-2 infection or an uninfected control (not recorded which). The CDR3 runs from the conserved cysteine through the conserved F or W. D genes are given only for firm matches. Size tells how often a clone was seen (once, few, many) or the class of an expanded clone, and some rows leave it out.

>TRBD2|.|TRBV12-3/TRBV12-4|16|TRBJ2-3
TGTGCCAGCAGTCCCTCTTGGGGCGGGAGGACAGATACGCAGTATTTT
CASSPSWGGRTDTQYF
>TRBD1|many|TRBV5-1|13|TRBJ2-2
TGCGCCAGCAGCAGGGACAGGGAGGAGGAGCTGTTTTTT
CASSRDREEELFF
>.|.|TRBV28|13|TRBJ2-3
TGTGCCAGCAGAAACGGAGATTCAGATACGCAGTATTTT
CASRNGDSDTQYF
>.|few|TRBV2|12|TRBJ2-7
TGTGCCAGCAGATCAGAAACCTACGAGCAGTACTTC
CASRSETYEQYF
>.|few|TRBV6-2/TRBV6-3|15|TRBJ2-7
TGTGCCAGCAGTTTCACCGTCGGACTGGCCTACGAGCAGTACTTC
CASSFTVGLAYEQYF
>TRBD2|many|TRBV12-5|15|TRBJ2-1
TGTGCTAGTGGTCCGGGGGAGGGCCACAAGGATGAGCAGTTCTTC
CASGPGEGHKDEQFF
>TRBD2|.|TRBV20-1|14|TRBJ2-3
TGCAGTGCTAGAACTAGCGGGAGGACAGATACGCAGTATTTT
CSARTSGRTDTQYF
>TRBD1|.|TRBV19|15|TRBJ2-1
TGTGCCAGTCGCCATCCGAGACAGGGACCCAATGAGCAGTTCTTC
CASRHPRQGPNEQFF
>TRBD1|.|TRBV10-3|16|TRBJ1-6
TGTGCCGCCTCTAGACAGGGTTTTGATTCATCTTCACCCCTCCACTTT
CAASRQGFDSSSPLHF
>TRBD2|few|TRBV10-3|15|TRBJ2-1
TGTGCCATCAGTGATCGACTAGCGGGAAACAATGAGCAGTTCTTC
CAISDRLAGNNEQFF
>TRBD2|.|TRBV5-1|14|TRBJ2-7
TGCGCCAGCAGCTTTACCGGGACTAGTGACGAGCAGTACTTC
CASSFTGTSDEQYF
>.|.|TRBV5-4|13|TRBJ2-7
TGTGCCAGCAGCCCCGACAGGAGGGGCGCCCAGCTTTTC
CASSPDRRGAQLF
>TRBD1|.|TRBV5-5|14|TRBJ2-7
TGTGCCAGTTCAGGGGGCCTTGGATCCTACGAGCAGTACTTC
CASSGGLGSYEQYF
>TRBD2|few|TRBV27|13|TRBJ2-7
TGTGCCAGCGCCCCGACTAGCGCCTACGAGCAGTACTTC
CASAPTSAYEQYF
>.|few|TRBV6-5|17|TRBJ1-1
TGTGCCAGCAGTTACTTCACCGGGGTTGAGGGGAACACTGAAGCTTTCTTT
CASSYFTGVEGNTEAFF
>TRBD2|many|TRBV20-1|14|TRBJ2-7
TGCAGTGCCATAACAGCGGGAGGGAGGAACGAGCAGTACTTC
CSAITAGGRNEQYF
>TRBD2|.|TRBV9|17|TRBJ2-1
TGTGCCAGCAGCGTAGGGGACTACTCGAGCTCCTACAATGAGCAGTTCTTC
CASSVGDYSSSYNEQFF
>.|few|TRBV12-3/TRBV12-4|13|TRBJ1-6
TGTGCCAGCAGCAAATCAGGGTTTTCACCCCTCCACTTT
CASSKSGFSPLHF
>TRBD1|many|TRBV7-9|14|TRBJ2-5
TGTGCCAGCAGCTTATTGGGGACAGAAGAGACCCAGTACTTC
CASSLLGTEETQYF
>.|few|TRBV6-2/TRBV6-3|11|TRBJ1-2
TGTGCCAGCAGGAGATGGGATGGCTACACCTTC
CASRRWDGYTF
>.|.|TRBV7-3|13|TRBJ2-1
TGTGCCAGCAGCTCGGGGTCTAACAATGAGCAGTTCTTC
CASSSGSNNEQFF
>TRBD2|many|TRBV4-2|15|TRBJ2-1
TGTGCCAGCAGCCAAGAGTCTAGCGGTTACAATGAGCAGTTCTTC
CASSQESSGYNEQFF
>TRBD1|.|TRBV20-1|13|TRBJ2-5
TGCAGTGCCCTGGACAGGGATCAAGAGACCCAGTACTTC
CSALDRDQETQYF
>.|.|TRBV7-8|18|TRBJ2-1
TGTGCCAGCAGCTTAGTTACCCTATTCGCGAGCTCCTACAATGAGCAGTTCTTC
CASSLVTLFASSYNEQFF
>TRBD1|.|TRBV11-3|15|TRBJ2-1
TGTGCCAGCAGCCGCCGGGACAGGGAGGATAATGAGCAGTTCTTC
CASSRRDREDNEQFF
>.|many|TRBV3-1|14|TRBJ2-3
TGTGCCAGCAGCCAAGATGTTGAGCGGGATACGCAGTATTTT
CASSQDVERDTQYF
>.|few|TRBV4-3|15|TRBJ2-2
TGCGCCAGCAGCCAAGATACCCCAACGGCCGGGGAGCTGTTTTTT
CASSQDTPTAGELFF
>.|.|TRBV29-1|13|TRBJ2-3
TGCAGCGTTGATAGCGGTCCGGGAGATACGCAGTATTTT
CSVDSGPGDTQYF
>.|.|TRBV6-5|16|TRBJ2-7
TGTGCCAGCAGTTACGTCGCCGTCACCGCGGGAACCGAGCAGTACTTC
CASSYVAVTAGTEQYF
>TRBD2|many|TRBV5-1|18|TRBJ2-3
TGCGCCAGCAGCTTGAGTCTAGCGGGAGGGTCGGGCACAGATACGCAGTATTTT
CASSLSLAGGSGTDTQYF
>.|few|TRBV4-1|15|TRBJ2-3
TGCGCCAGCAGCCCGCGGGACTCTTACACAGATACGCAGTATTTT
CASSPRDSYTDTQYF
>TRBD1|many|TRBV13|16|TRBJ2-7
TGTGCCAGCAGCTCACTCCCCGGGACAGGGGACTACGAGCAGTACTTC
CASSSLPGTGDYEQYF
>.|.|TRBV28|14|TRBJ2-5
TGTGCCAGCAGGATACAGGGAAGAGGAGAGACCCAGTACTTC
CASRIQGRGETQYF
>.|few|TRBV12-3/TRBV12-4|13|TRBJ2-1
TGTGCCAGCATATCGGTTCCCTACAATGAGCAGTTCTTC
CASISVPYNEQFF
>.|many|TRBV7-3|17|TRBJ2-6
TGTGCCAGCAGCTTGCCAGGGCAGGGCTCTGGGGCCAACGTCCTGACTTTC
CASSLPGQGSGANVLTF
>TRBD1|many|TRBV7-2|15|TRBJ2-7
TGTGCCAGCAGCTGGGGACAGGGGAGCTCCTACGAGCAGTACTTC
CASSWGQGSSYEQYF
>TRBD2|many|TRBV6-5|14|TRBJ2-7
TGTGCCAGCAGTTACTCGAGCGGGAGGGGTGAGCAGTACTTC
CASSYSSGRGEQYF
>.|.|TRBV20-1|15|TRBJ2-1
TGCAGTGCTAGTCTCCCTAGCGATCCCTACAATGAGCAGTTCTTC
CSASLPSDPYNEQFF
>TRBD2|few|TRBV7-8|15|TRBJ2-1
TGTGCCAGCAGCTCGGCGGGACTACCATACAATGAGCAGTTCTTC
CASSSAGLPYNEQFF
>TRBD2|few|TRBV7-3|15|TRBJ2-2
TGTGCCAGCAGCCCGCGGGAGGGCCGAGCCGGGGAGCTGTTTTTT
CASSPREGRAGELFF
>TRBD1|many|TRBV12-3/TRBV12-4|14|TRBJ1-2
TGTGCCAGCAGTTTTGGGGACAGGCCCTATGGCTACACCTTC
CASSFGDRPYGYTF
>TRBD2|.|TRBV24-1|17|TRBJ2-5
TGTGCCACCAGTGATTCGCTAGCGGGAGTTACTGAAGAGACCCAGTACTTC
CATSDSLAGVTEETQYF
>TRBD1|many|TRBV27|15|TRBJ1-4
TGTGCCAGCAGTACAACAGGGGGCAACTACCGAAAACTGTTTTTT
CASSTTGGNYRKLFF